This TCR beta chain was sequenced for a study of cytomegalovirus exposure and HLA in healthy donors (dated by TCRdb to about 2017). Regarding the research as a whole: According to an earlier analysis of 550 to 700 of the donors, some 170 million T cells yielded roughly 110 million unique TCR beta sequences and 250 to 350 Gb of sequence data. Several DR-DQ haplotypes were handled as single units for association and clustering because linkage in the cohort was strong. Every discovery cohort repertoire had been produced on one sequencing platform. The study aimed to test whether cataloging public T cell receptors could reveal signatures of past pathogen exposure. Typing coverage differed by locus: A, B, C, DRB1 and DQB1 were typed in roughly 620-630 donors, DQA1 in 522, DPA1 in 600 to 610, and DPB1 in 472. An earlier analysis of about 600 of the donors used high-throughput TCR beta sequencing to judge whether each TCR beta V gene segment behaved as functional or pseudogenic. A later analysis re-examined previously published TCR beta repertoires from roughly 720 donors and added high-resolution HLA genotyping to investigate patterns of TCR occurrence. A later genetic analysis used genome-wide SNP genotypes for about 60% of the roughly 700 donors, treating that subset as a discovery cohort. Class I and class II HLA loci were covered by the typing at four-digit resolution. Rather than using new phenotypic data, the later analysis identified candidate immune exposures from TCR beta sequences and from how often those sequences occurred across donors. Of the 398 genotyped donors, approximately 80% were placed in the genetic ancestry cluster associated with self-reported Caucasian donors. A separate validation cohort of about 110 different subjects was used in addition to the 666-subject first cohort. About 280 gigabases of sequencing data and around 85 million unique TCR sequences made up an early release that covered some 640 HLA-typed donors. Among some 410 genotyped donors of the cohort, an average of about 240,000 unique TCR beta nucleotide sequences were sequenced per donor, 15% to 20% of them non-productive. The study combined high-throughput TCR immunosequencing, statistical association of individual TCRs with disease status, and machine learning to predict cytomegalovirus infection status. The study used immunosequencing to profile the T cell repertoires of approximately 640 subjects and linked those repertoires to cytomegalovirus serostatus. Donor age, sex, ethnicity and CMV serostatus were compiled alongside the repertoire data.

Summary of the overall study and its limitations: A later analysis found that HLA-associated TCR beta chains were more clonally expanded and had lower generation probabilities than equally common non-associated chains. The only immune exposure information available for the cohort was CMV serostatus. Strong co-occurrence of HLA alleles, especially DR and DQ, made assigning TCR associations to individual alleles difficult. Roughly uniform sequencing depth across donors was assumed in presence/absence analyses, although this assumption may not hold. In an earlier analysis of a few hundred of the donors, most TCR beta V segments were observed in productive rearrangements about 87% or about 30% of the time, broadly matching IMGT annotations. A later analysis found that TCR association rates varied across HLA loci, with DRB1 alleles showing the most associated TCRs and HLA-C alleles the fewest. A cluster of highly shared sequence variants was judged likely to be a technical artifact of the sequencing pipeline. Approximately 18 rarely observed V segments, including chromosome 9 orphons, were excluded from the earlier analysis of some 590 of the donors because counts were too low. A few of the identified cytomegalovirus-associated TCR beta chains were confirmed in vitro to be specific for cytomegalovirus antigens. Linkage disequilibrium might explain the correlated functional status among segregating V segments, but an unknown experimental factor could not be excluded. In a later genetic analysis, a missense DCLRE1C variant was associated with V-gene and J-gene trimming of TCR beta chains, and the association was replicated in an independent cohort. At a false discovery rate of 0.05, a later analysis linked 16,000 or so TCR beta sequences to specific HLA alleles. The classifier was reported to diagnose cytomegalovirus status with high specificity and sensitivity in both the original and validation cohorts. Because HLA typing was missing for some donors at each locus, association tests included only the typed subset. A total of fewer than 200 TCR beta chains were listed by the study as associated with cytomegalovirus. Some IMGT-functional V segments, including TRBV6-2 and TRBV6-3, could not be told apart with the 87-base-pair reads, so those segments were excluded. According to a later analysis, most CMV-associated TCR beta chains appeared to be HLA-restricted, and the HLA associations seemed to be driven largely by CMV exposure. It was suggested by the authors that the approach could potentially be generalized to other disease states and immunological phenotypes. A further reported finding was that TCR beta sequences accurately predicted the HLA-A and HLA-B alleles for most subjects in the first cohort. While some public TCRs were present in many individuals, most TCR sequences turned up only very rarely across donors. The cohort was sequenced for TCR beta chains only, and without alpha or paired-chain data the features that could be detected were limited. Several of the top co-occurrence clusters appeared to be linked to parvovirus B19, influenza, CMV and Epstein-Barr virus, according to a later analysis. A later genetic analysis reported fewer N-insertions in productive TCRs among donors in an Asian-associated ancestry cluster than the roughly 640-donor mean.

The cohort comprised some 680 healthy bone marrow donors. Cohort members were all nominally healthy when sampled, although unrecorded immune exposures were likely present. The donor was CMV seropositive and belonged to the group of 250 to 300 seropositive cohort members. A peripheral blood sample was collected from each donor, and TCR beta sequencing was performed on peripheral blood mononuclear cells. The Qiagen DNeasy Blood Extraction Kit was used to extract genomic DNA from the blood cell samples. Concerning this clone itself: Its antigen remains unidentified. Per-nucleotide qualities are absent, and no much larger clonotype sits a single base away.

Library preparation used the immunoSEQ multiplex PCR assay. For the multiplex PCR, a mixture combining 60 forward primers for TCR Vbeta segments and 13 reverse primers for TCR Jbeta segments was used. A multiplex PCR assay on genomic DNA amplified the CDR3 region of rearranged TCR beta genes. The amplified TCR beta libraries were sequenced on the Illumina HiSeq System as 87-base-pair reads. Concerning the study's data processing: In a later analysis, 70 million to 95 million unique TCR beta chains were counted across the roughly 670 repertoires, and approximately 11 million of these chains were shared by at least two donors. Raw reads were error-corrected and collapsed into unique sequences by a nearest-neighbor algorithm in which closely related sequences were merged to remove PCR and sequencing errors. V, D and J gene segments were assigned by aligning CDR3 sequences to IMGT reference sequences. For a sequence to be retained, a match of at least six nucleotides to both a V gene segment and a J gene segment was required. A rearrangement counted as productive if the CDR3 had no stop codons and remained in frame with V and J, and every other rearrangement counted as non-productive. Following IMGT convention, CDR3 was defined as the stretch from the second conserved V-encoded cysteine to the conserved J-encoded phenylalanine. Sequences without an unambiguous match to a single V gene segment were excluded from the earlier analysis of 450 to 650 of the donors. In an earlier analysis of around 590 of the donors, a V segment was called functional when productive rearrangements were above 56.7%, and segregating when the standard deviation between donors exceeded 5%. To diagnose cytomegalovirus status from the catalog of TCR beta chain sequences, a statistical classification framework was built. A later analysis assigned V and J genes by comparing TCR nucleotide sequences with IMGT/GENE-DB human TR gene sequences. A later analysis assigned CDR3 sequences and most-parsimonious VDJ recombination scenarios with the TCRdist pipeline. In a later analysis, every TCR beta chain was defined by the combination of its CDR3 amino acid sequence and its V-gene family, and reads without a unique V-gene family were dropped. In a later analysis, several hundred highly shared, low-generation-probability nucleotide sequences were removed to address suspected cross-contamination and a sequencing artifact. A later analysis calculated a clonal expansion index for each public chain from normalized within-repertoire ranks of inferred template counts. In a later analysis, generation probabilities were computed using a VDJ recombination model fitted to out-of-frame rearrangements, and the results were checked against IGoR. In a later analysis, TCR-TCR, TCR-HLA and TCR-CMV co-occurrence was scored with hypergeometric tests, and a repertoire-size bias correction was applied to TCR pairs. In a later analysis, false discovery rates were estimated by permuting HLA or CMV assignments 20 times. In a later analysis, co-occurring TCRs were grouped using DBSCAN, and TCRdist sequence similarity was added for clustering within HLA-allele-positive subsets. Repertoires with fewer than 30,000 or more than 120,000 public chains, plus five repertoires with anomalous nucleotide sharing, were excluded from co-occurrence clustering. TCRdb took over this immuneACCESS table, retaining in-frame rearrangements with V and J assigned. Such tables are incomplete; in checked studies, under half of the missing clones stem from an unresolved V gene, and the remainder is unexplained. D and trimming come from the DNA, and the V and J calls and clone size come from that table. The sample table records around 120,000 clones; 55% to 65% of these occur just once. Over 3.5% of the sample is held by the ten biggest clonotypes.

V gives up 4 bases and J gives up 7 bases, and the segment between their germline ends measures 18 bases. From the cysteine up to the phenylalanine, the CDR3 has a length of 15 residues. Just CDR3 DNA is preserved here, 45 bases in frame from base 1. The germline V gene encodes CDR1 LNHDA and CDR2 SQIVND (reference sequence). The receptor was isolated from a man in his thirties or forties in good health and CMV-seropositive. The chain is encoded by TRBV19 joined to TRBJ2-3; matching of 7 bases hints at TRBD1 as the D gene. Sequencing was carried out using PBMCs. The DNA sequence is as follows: TGTGCCAGTAGTAGCGGGACTCAGGGGGGAAATACGCAGTATTTT. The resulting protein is CASSSGTQGGNTQYF.